This T cell receptor beta chain is drawn from a study of T cell responses to AZD1222 COVID-19 vaccine. Study results and limitations: The donors showed a predominance of white British ancestry and of females, with possible underestimation of clonal diversity. Vaccine-associated CD4 TCRs spanned spike, dominant at 160-218 and 743-854.

Whether given at about 4 or about 12 weeks, second doses were pooled. Method: immunoSEQ multiplex PCR; TCRdb's copy keeps in-frame clones and lacks some. The data contain 120,000 to 150,000 clones, approximately 89% of them seen just once; the ten biggest clones take up roughly 1.5%. CDR3 size: 14 residues. Germline CDR1 reads LGHNA; CDR2 reads YSLEER. Trimming took off 0 bases at V and 5 bases at J, with 8 bases between the two ends. Points on this clone: The antigen is not known.

This sequence was found in an adult who received the AZD1222 COVID-19 vaccine. The chain combines TRBV4-3 with TRBJ2-1; the D gene is possibly TRBD2 (5 bases). The material was peripheral blood, obtained 28 days after the second AZD1222 dose. CDR3 coding DNA: TGCGCCAGCAGCCAAGATTCGGGGAACAATGAGCAGTTCTTC. Its translation: CASSQDSGNNEQFF.